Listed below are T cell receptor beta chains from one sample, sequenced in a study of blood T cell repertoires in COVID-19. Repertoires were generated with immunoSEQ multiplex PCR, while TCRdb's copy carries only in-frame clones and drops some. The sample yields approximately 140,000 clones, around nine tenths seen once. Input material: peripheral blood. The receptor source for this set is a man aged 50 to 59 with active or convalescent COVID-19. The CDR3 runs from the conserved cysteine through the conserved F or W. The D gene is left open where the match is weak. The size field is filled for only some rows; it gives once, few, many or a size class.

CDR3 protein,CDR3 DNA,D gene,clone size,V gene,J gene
CASSDRAGWEKLFF,TGTGCCAGCAGTGACAGGGCGGGGTGGGAAAAACTGTTTTTT,.,.,TRBV2,TRBJ1-4
CASSYGRQETQYF,TGTGCCAGCAGTTACGGCCGACAAGAGACCCAGTACTTC,.,.,TRBV6-2/TRBV6-3,TRBJ2-5
CSVRLAANYEQYF,TGCAGCGTCCGACTAGCGGCCAACTACGAGCAGTACTTC,TRBD2,.,TRBV29-1,TRBJ2-7
CASSSNPQGSGNTIYF,TGTGCCAGCAGCTCAAACCCCCAGGGCTCTGGAAACACCATATATTTT,.,.,TRBV7-9,TRBJ1-3
CASSQDPAGGPSGNEQFF,TGTGCCAGCAGCCAAGACCCAGCGGGAGGGCCCTCTGGTAATGAGCAGTTCTTC,TRBD2,.,TRBV4-2,TRBJ2-1
CASSLGTGGGDYGYTF,TGTGCCAGCAGCTTAGGGACAGGGGGTGGCGACTATGGCTACACCTTC,TRBD1,.,TRBV7-9,TRBJ1-2
CASSYMTSGGQETQYF,TGTGCCAGCAGTTACATGACTAGCGGGGGGCAAGAGACCCAGTACTTC,TRBD2,.,TRBV6-6,TRBJ2-5
CASSIGTGGQETQYF,TGTGCCAGTAGTATCGGGACAGGGGGTCAAGAGACCCAGTACTTC,TRBD1,.,TRBV19,TRBJ2-5
CASSLTRGGFSNQPQHF,TGTGCCAGCAGCTTAACACGAGGAGGGTTTAGCAATCAGCCCCAGCATTTT,.,.,TRBV7-2,TRBJ1-5
CASKLTGLGEQYF,TGTGCCAGCAAACTAACAGGGTTAGGCGAGCAGTACTTC,.,.,TRBV28,TRBJ2-7
CASSSTGGREKLFF,TGTGCCAGCAGCTCGACAGGGGGCAGAGAAAAACTGTTTTTT,TRBD1,.,TRBV5-6,TRBJ1-4
CASSPPGGLQWEQFF,TGTGCCAGCTCACCCCCGGGGGGCCTACAATGGGAGCAGTTCTTC,.,.,TRBV18,TRBJ2-1
CASSLRLAGDPTDTQYF,TGCGCCAGCAGCTTGAGGCTAGCGGGGGACCCCACAGATACGCAGTATTTT,TRBD2,.,TRBV5-1,TRBJ2-3
CASTENRGMNTEAFF,TGTGCCAGCACCGAAAACAGGGGTATGAACACTGAAGCTTTCTTT,TRBD1,.,TRBV28,TRBJ1-1
CSVTGLERTDTQYF,TGCAGCGTTACCGGACTCGAGCGCACAGATACGCAGTATTTT,.,.,TRBV29-1,TRBJ2-3
CASSLGPGDPGNTIYF,TGTGCCAGCAGCTTAGGGCCCGGGGATCCTGGAAACACCATATATTTT,.,once,TRBV7-2,TRBJ1-3
CASSVGTSGFAANEQFF,TGCGCCAGCAGCGTCGGGACTAGCGGGTTTGCCGCCAATGAGCAGTTCTTC,TRBD2,.,TRBV5-1,TRBJ2-1
CASSSGQNYGYTF,TGTGCCAGCAGCTCGGGACAGAACTATGGCTACACCTTC,TRBD1,.,TRBV7-2,TRBJ1-2
CASRAKFDTGELFF,TGTGCCAGCAGAGCTAAGTTTGACACCGGGGAGCTGTTTTTT,.,.,TRBV6-5,TRBJ2-2
CASSPRLDGADTQYF,TGTGCCAGCAGCCCACGACTAGACGGGGCAGATACGCAGTATTTT,.,.,TRBV7-2,TRBJ2-3
CASQAGGQGYNEQFF,TGCGCCAGCCAGGCCGGGGGACAGGGCTACAATGAGCAGTTCTTC,TRBD1,few,TRBV10-1,TRBJ2-1
CATSRLQGYEQFF,TGTGCCACCAGCAGGTTACAGGGATATGAGCAGTTCTTC,.,.,TRBV15,TRBJ2-1
CASSPGREDQPQHF,TGTGCCAGCAGCCCAGGGCGGGAGGATCAGCCCCAGCATTTT,.,.,TRBV11-1,TRBJ1-5
CASRSFRTDNYGYTF,TGTGCCAGTAGGAGCTTTAGGACAGACAACTATGGCTACACCTTC,.,.,TRBV19,TRBJ1-2
CSASQGTTEAFF,TGCAGTGCTAGTCAGGGGACCACTGAAGCTTTCTTT,.,.,TRBV20-1,TRBJ1-1
CASSQDGRGTGELFF,TGCGCCAGCAGCCAAGACGGCAGGGGAACCGGGGAGCTGTTTTTT,.,.,TRBV4-1,TRBJ2-2
CASSPQTGGANEKLFF,TGTGCCAGCAGCCCTCAAACGGGGGGGGCTAATGAAAAACTGTTTTTT,.,.,TRBV7-2,TRBJ1-4
CASSQDSSGEVQETQYF,TGTGCCAGCAGCCAAGATTCTAGCGGGGAAGTACAAGAGACCCAGTACTTC,TRBD2,.,TRBV4-2,TRBJ2-5
CAWTRGQFLYNSPLHF,TGTGCCTGGACCAGGGGACAGTTCCTCTATAATTCACCCCTCCACTTT,TRBD1,few,TRBV30,TRBJ1-6
CASTLGFETGELFF,TGTGCCAGCACCCTCGGGTTCGAAACCGGGGAGCTGTTTTTT,.,.,TRBV28,TRBJ2-2
CACCRAASYEQYF,TGTGCCTGTTGCAGGGCCGCCTCCTACGAGCAGTACTTC,.,few,TRBV5-3,TRBJ2-7
CASSIYAGQVIYGYTF,TGTGCCAGTAGTATATATGCGGGACAGGTCATCTATGGCTACACCTTC,TRBD1,.,TRBV19,TRBJ1-2
CASSLPGENTEAFF,TGTGCCAGCAGCTTACCAGGGGAGAACACTGAAGCTTTCTTT,.,.,TRBV7-8,TRBJ1-1
CASSRQGAQPQHF,TGTGCCAGCAGCAGGCAGGGGGCTCAGCCCCAGCATTTT,TRBD1,.,TRBV7-2,TRBJ1-5
CATTGQGAGPNTGELFF,TGTGCCACGACGGGACAGGGGGCGGGCCCGAACACCGGGGAGCTGTTTTTT,TRBD1,.,TRBV24-1,TRBJ2-2
CAWSSLAGSTDTQYF,TGTGCCTGGAGTTCCCTCGCCGGGAGCACAGATACGCAGTATTTT,.,.,TRBV30,TRBJ2-3
CATSDNLAGGRNEQFF,TGTGCCACCAGTGATAACCTAGCGGGAGGTAGGAATGAGCAGTTCTTC,TRBD2,.,TRBV24-1,TRBJ2-1
CASSFRTSGGAETQYF,TGTGCCAGCAGCTTCAGGACTAGCGGGGGGGCAGAGACCCAGTACTTC,TRBD2,.,TRBV7-8,TRBJ2-5
CASGLLRTGRETQYF,TGTGCTAGTGGTTTGCTACGGACAGGGAGGGAGACCCAGTACTTC,TRBD1,few,TRBV12-5,TRBJ2-5
CAISLRTSSYNEQFF,TGTGCCATCAGCCTAAGGACTAGCTCCTACAATGAGCAGTTCTTC,TRBD2,.,TRBV10-3,TRBJ2-1
CASGWDPRGQQYF,TGTGCCAGCGGATGGGACCCCAGGGGACAGCAGTACTTC,.,.,TRBV27,TRBJ2-7
CASSPWELQYEAFF,TGTGCCAGCAGCCCGTGGGAGTTGCAGTATGAAGCTTTCTTT,.,few,TRBV5-6,TRBJ1-1
CASSDPGTVGHGYTF,TGCGCCAGCAGCGACCCTGGGACAGTAGGTCATGGCTACACCTTC,TRBD1,.,TRBV10-1,TRBJ1-2
CASSQGTGSGELFF,TGTGCCAGCAGCCAAGGGACAGGGAGCGGGGAGCTGTTTTTT,TRBD1,.,TRBV7-7,TRBJ2-2
CASTQPRTDNEKLFF,TGTGCCAGTACACAACCTCGGACAGATAATGAAAAACTGTTTTTT,.,once,TRBV19,TRBJ1-4
CASSPDIFGTDTQYF,TGTGCCAGCAGTCCGGACATTTTTGGCACAGATACGCAGTATTTT,.,.,TRBV28,TRBJ2-3
CASSNRGSGNTIYF,TGTGCCAGCAGCAACAGGGGTTCTGGAAACACCATATATTTT,TRBD1,.,TRBV11-3,TRBJ1-3
CASRTGDNYGYTF,TGCGCCAGCAGGACAGGGGACAACTATGGCTACACCTTC,TRBD1,.,TRBV5-1,TRBJ1-2
CASSSPPGTGPYEQYF,TGTGCCAGCAGCTCTCCCCCCGGGACAGGGCCCTACGAGCAGTACTTC,TRBD1,.,TRBV11-2,TRBJ2-7
CASSVGGGGLSEAFF,TGTGCCAGCAGCGTAGGAGGGGGGGGACTTTCTGAAGCTTTCTTT,.,.,TRBV9,TRBJ1-1
CASSPDNTEAFF,TGTGCCAGCAGCCCAGATAACACTGAAGCTTTCTTT,.,.,TRBV11-2,TRBJ1-1
CASSNFGGRGGYTF,TGTGCCAGCAGTAACTTCGGGGGGCGAGGAGGCTACACCTTC,.,.,TRBV25-1,TRBJ1-2
CASSSRQVSTDTQYF,TGTGCCAGCAGCTCCAGACAGGTTAGCACAGATACGCAGTATTTT,.,.,TRBV11-2,TRBJ2-3
CASSPSGTVSYEQYF,TGTGCCAGCAGTCCTTCCGGGACAGTCTCGTACGAGCAGTACTTC,TRBD1,once,TRBV27,TRBJ2-7
CASSPRGKGYEQYF,TGTGCCAGCTCACCTAGGGGGAAGGGCTACGAGCAGTACTTC,.,.,TRBV18,TRBJ2-7